These 23 T cell receptor beta chains came from one sample sequenced in a study of sequential checkpoint blockade in melanoma. Profiled with immunoSEQ multiplex PCR; TCRdb holds only in-frame clones, not every one. Among approximately 10,000 clones listed, roughly 80% were seen once. Treatment reported: randomized to nivolumab then ipilimumab (arm A) or the reverse (arm B). The sequencing used CD8+ T cells sorted from blood (inferred from file names), collected from a patient given nivolumab and ipilimumab in sequence. The receptor set was obtained from a human donor with melanoma.

This chain links TRBV7-6 with TRBJ2-2; D is perhaps TRBD1 (6 bases). Germline CDR1 reads SGHVS; CDR2 reads FNYEAQ. This CDR3 contains 15 residues. V shed 4 bases and J shed 5 bases, with 14 bases lying between them. The CDR3 spells CASSSPGHTTGELFF. CDR3 nucleotides: TGTGCCAGCAGCTCACCGGGACATACGACCGGGGAGCTGTTTTTT.

The V gene is TRBV7-9, the J gene TRBJ2-3, with 9 bases aligning to TRBD2. Unmatched junction bases numbered 8, after V lost 5 bases and J lost 2 bases. Per the germline V gene, CDR1 is SEHNR and CDR2 is FQNEAQ (reference sequence). The CDR3 runs to 16 residues. The CDR3 coding sequence is TGTGCCAGCAGCGCCCCTAGCGGGACCTTCACAGATACGCAGTATTTT. It translates to CASSAPSGTFTDTQYF.

The rearrangement links TRBV27 to TRBJ2-5; a weak D match, TRBD1 (6 bases). The CDR3 totals 14 residues. The V gene's germline CDR1 is MNHEY and CDR2 SMNVEV (reference sequence). Between the trimmed V and J ends, which lost 3 bases and 2 bases, there was a span of 10 bases. The CDR3 loop reads CASSLLGQQETQYF. The CDR3 bases are TGTGCCAGCAGTTTGTTGGGACAACAAGAGACCCAGTACTTC.

The chain combines TRBV12-5 with TRBJ2-1, with D possibly TRBD2 on 5 matching bases. Germline V lookup: CDR1 LGHNT, CDR2 FRNRAP. Trimming removed 1 base at V and 0 bases at J, with 7 bases between. CDR3 size: 15 residues. CDR3 nucleotide sequence: TGTGCTAGTGGTTTGGGGGAGAGCTCCTACAATGAGCAGTTCTTC. Amino acids: CASGLGESSYNEQFF.

The chain recombines TRBV11-2 with TRBJ2-5; maybe TRBD1 (5 bases). Near its end, the DNA agrees better with TRBJ2-7, so the J call may be wrong. The CDR3 runs to 13 residues. The germline V gene has CDR1 SGHAT and CDR2 FQNNGV. The CDR3 loop reads CASSLRGGYEQYF. The CDR3 DNA reads TGTGCCAGCAGCTTAAGGGGTGGATACGAGCAGTACTTC.

The rearrangement uses TRBV4-1 and TRBJ1-1, with TRBD1 as a possible D gene (5 bases). The CDR3 is 15 residues long. Germline assignment: CDR1 MGHRA and CDR2 YSYEKL. V gave up 0 bases and J gave up 4 bases, with 12 bases separating them. CDR3 sequence: CASSQDQGSTTEAFF. The CDR3, as DNA: TGCGCCAGCAGCCAAGATCAGGGCAGTACCACTGAAGCTTTCTTT.

The chain recombines TRBV4-1 with TRBJ2-1; D gene uncertain. CDR1 is MGHRA, CDR2 YSYEKL, per germline. The CDR3 spans 18 residues. V was pared by 0 bases and J by 0 bases, with 15 bases between. The chain's CDR3 is CASSQDMVRRSSYNEQFF. Here the CDR3 DNA reads TGCGCCAGCAGCCAAGATATGGTCCGGAGAAGCTCCTACAATGAGCAGTTCTTC.

The chain joins TRBV7-8 to TRBJ1-1; maybe TRBD1 (5 bases). Germline V CDR1 and CDR2: SGHVS, FQNEAQ. V lost 5 bases and J 1 base, leaving 17 bases between the germline ends. The CDR3 is 16 amino acids. CDR3 protein: CASSLLFRQTNTEAFF. The CDR3 nucleotides are TGTGCCAGCAGCCTCCTTTTCCGACAGACGAACACTGAAGCTTTCTTT.

V gene TRBV19 combines with J gene TRBJ1-2; D ambiguous. The V and J ends lost 3 bases and 2 bases respectively, with 13 bases between them. Germline V gene sequence: CDR1 LNHDA, CDR2 SQIVND (reference sequence). This CDR3 region has 15 residues. The CDR3 DNA reads as TGTGCCAGTAGTATTGTGGAGGGAGCAAACTATGGCTACACCTTC. Amino acids: CASSIVEGANYGYTF.

The rearrangement links TRBV5-6 to TRBJ2-5, with D possibly being TRBD1 (5 bases). The V gene lost 5 bases and the J gene lost 1 base, with 12 bases spanning the gap. Looked up from germline, CDR1 is SGHDT and CDR2 is YYEEEE. CDR3 length: 14 amino acids. CDR3 nucleotides: TGTGCCAGCAGAATCTGGGGCAGCCAAGAGACCCAGTACTTC. This gives the protein CASRIWGSQETQYF.

This sequence joins TRBV30 and TRBJ1-4; D might be TRBD1 (5 bases). The CDR3 is 14 amino acids. The V and J ends lost 6 bases and 2 bases respectively, with 13 bases between them. Germline assignment: CDR1 GTSNPN and CDR2 SVGIG (reference sequence). For the CDR3, the DNA is TGTGCCTGTACAAAGGGGAGGACTAATGAAAAACTGTTTTTT. Amino acid sequence: CACTKGRTNEKLFF.

The rearrangement joins TRBV6-5 to TRBJ2-7, with TRBD1 identical over 10 bases. J was trimmed by 4 bases and V by 6 bases; bases with no gene match: 6. The germline V gene encodes CDR1 MNHEY and CDR2 SVGAGI. The CDR3 has 14 residues. The DNA for the CDR3 is TGTGCCAGCAGAGTACCGGGACAGGGGTACGAGCAGTACTTC. Protein: CASRVPGQGYEQYF.

The rearrangement joins TRBV27 to TRBJ1-2, with a possible D match to TRBD1 (6 bases). CDR3 length equals 14 residues. CDR1 MNHEY and CDR2 SMNVEV come from the germline V gene (reference sequence). The germline V and J ends were trimmed by 3 bases and 7 bases, with 15 bases remaining between them. This CDR3 is CASSFGMGAAGYTF. For the CDR3, the DNA is TGTGCCAGCAGTTTCGGTATGGGGGCCGCTGGCTACACCTTC.

This clone was seen only once. DNA of the CDR3: TGTGCCAGCAGCCCCCGGACAGACTACGAGCAGTACTTC. Translation: CASSPRTDYEQYF. The chain couples TRBV7-9 to TRBJ2-7; D might be TRBD1 (6 bases). V was clipped by 5 bases and J by 3 bases, with 11 bases between them. This CDR3 contains 13 residues. Per the germline V gene, CDR1 is SEHNR and CDR2 is FQNEAQ (reference sequence).

This CDR3 reads CASSLTGLWDEQFF. CDR3 nucleotide sequence: TGTGCCAGCAGTTTAACGGGATTGTGGGATGAGCAGTTCTTC. The V gene is TRBV27, the J gene TRBJ2-1; a possible D gene is TRBD2 (5 bases). The CDR3 has 14 residues. The V and J ends lost 2 bases and 8 bases respectively, with 13 bases between them. The germline gives CDR1 MNHEY, CDR2 SMNVEV (reference sequence).

In this sample, this clone turned up once. The J gene is TRBJ1-2, the V gene TRBV2; 9 nucleotides match TRBD1. V was pared by 3 bases and J by 6 bases, with 5 bases of the junction left unmatched. CDR3 length: 14 residues. The germline V gene has CDR1 SNHLY and CDR2 FYNNEI. The CDR3 loop reads CASSDRTGANGYTF. CDR3 DNA: TGTGCCAGCAGTGATCGGACAGGGGCGAATGGCTACACCTTC.

This clone has only a few counts. The CDR3 sequence: CASSRPDRVGGELFF. In DNA, the CDR3 is TGTGCCAGCAGCCGACCGGACAGGGTAGGCGGGGAGCTGTTTTTT. The V and J genes are TRBV7-9 and TRBJ2-2, with 8 bases lining up with TRBD1. Trimming cost V 5 bases and J 7 bases; bases outside gene matches: 9. CDR3 length: 15 residues. The germline CDR1 and CDR2 sequences are SEHNR and FQNEAQ (reference sequence).

The rearrangement joins TRBV27 to TRBJ2-7; TRBD1 agrees at 8 bases. The ends lost 5 bases at V and 2 bases at J; junction bases unmatched: 11. Germline CDR1 MNHEY, CDR2 SMNVEV (reference sequence). CDR3 size: 16 residues. The DNA for the CDR3 is TGTGCCAGCAGTCCCCAGACAGGGGAAGGGGCCTACGAGCAGTACTTC. It translates to CASSPQTGEGAYEQYF.

The V call is TRBV7-9, the J call TRBJ1-4; 10 bases agree with TRBD1. Germline CDR1 reads SEHNR; CDR2 reads FQNEAQ (reference sequence). Germline trimming cut 4 bases from V and 5 bases from J; bases unmatched to any gene: 7. This CDR3 has 16 residues. CDR3 in amino acids: CASSSIMGQGNEKLFF. In DNA, the CDR3 is TGTGCCAGCAGCTCCATAATGGGACAGGGGAATGAAAAACTGTTTTTT.

The J gene is TRBJ2-7, the V gene TRBV16; possibly TRBD2 for D (6 bases). With 5 bases removed from V and 6 bases from J, the gap between germline ends came to 14 bases. The germline gives CDR1 KGHSY, CDR2 FQNENV. This CDR3 has 13 amino acids. The CDR3 coding sequence is TGTGCCAGCAGCACACAAACGGGGGTCGAGCAGTACTTC. Its protein is CASSTQTGVEQYF.

The V and J genes are TRBV10-3 and TRBJ2-5; 8 positions agree with TRBD2. Germline V gene sequence: CDR1 ENHRY, CDR2 SYGVKD. J gave up 5 bases and V 4 bases, and 9 bases lay outside the gene matches. This CDR3 contains 15 residues. CDR3 nucleotides: TGTGCCATCAGTGCCCCGGGGGGGACGGGGGAGACCCAGTACTTC. Translated: CAISAPGGTGETQYF.

This clone has ten or more counts. The chain is built from TRBV7-9 and TRBJ1-2, with D possibly TRBD1 on 5 matching bases. The germline V and J ends were trimmed by 5 bases and 0 bases, with 19 bases remaining between them. The germline CDR1 and CDR2 sequences are SEHNR and FQNEAQ (reference sequence). This CDR3 has 17 amino acids. CDR3 amino acids: CASSPGTYSNPNYGYTF. CDR3 coding DNA: TGTGCCAGCAGCCCGGGGACTTACTCAAACCCTAACTATGGCTACACCTTC.

The chain recombines TRBV7-9 with TRBJ2-7; TRBD1 might be the D (5 bases). The germline CDR1 and CDR2 sequences are SEHNR and FQNEAQ (reference sequence). Between the trimmed V and J ends, which lost 1 base and 2 bases, there was a span of 9 bases. The CDR3 length is 14 residues. The CDR3 nucleotides read TGTGCCAGCAGCTTAGAAGGGGTTGCCTACGAGCAGTACTTC. Protein product: CASSLEGVAYEQYF.